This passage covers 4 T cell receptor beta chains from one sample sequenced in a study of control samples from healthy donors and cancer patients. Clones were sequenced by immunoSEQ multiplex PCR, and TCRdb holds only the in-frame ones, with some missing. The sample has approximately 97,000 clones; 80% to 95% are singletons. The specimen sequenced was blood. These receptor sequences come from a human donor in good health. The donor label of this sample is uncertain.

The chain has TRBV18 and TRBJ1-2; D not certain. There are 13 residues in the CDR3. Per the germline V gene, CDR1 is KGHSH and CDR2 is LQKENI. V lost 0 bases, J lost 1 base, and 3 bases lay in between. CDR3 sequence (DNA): TGTGCCAGCTCACCACCGAATAACTATGGCTACACCTTC. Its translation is CASSPPNNYGYTF.

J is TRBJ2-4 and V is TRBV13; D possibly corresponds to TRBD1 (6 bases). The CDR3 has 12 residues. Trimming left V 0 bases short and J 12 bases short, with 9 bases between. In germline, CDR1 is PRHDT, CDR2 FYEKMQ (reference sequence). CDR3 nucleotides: TGTGCCAGCAGCTTAGGGCAGGGGCCTCAGTACTTC. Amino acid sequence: CASSLGQGPQYF.

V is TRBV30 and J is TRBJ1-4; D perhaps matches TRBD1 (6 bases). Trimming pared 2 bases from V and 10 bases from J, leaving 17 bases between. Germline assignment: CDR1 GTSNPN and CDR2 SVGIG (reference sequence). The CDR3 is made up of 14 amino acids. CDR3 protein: CAWSRRQAMLKLFF. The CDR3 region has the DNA TGTGCCTGGAGTCGCCGACAGGCCATGTTAAAACTGTTTTTT.

As DNA, the CDR3 is TGTGCCAGCAGCTTGTCGTGGGGTACAGAGACCCAGTACTTC. Its translation: CASSLSWGTETQYF. The V gene is TRBV5-4, the J gene TRBJ2-5; D not resolved. This CDR3 has 14 residues. Germline V lookup: CDR1 SGHNT, CDR2 YYREEE (reference sequence). V dropped 1 base and J dropped 4 bases, with 11 bases sitting between them.